This record covers a single TCR beta chain. This sample stems from a study of blood T cell repertoires in COVID-19. Across the whole study: Samples representing acute and convalescent COVID-19 were sourced from the United States, Italy and Spain. Nucleic acid was either cDNA or gDNA, and it came from T cells, B-cell-depleted T cells, or PBMCs.

Original methodology: Nucleated cell counts were estimated from reference gene primer amplification. Data came from immunoSEQ multiplex PCR; TCRdb stores just in-frame clones and leaves some out. V and J calls and clone size follow that table, whereas D and trimming were derived from the DNA. The sample comprises 200,000 or so clones, under 90% of which are singletons, and approximately 4.8% rests with the top ten. This CDR3 has 21 residues. The germline gives CDR1 LGHDT, CDR2 YNNKEL (reference sequence). The J segment lost 0 bases and the V segment lost 0 bases, leaving 16 bases of the junction unmatched.

The chain combines TRBV3-1 (or the pseudogene TRBV3-2) with TRBJ2-7; 11 bases align to TRBD2. This receptor was identified in a man between 50 and 59 years old with acute or convalescent COVID-19. Sequencing was done on a sample of peripheral blood. The CDR3 sequence is CASSQDKGLAGGPWSSYEQYF. CDR3 in DNA: TGTGCCAGCAGCCAAGATAAGGGTCTAGCGGGGGGCCCATGGAGCTCCTACGAGCAGTACTTC.